The 20 T cell receptor beta chains given below trace back to one sample, sequenced in a study of blood T cell repertoires in COVID-19. The protocol was immunoSEQ multiplex PCR, while the TCRdb copy is restricted to in-frame clones and leaves out a portion. The sample has over 250,000 clones, roughly 85% seen once; the top ten hold over 8.5%. The material sequenced was peripheral blood. Receptor source: a woman between 50 and 59 years old who had recovered from COVID-19.

The sample holds one count of this clone. A much bigger clone sits one base away, suggesting this may be a read error. The rearrangement uses TRBV2 and TRBJ2-7; 13 bases line up with TRBD2. V was clipped by 5 bases and J by 4 bases; unmatched bases: 2. The germline CDR1 and CDR2 sequences are SNHLY and FYNNEI. The CDR3 extends over 14 amino acids. For the CDR3, the DNA is TGTGCCAGCAGTTGGACTAGCGGGAGTTACGAGCAGTACTTC. Amino acid sequence: CASSWTSGSYEQYF.

This clone was observed a single time. V gene TRBV5-4 combines with J gene TRBJ2-5; TRBD2 aligns across 7 bases. CDR1 and CDR2 (germline): SGHNT, YYREEE (reference sequence). CDR3 length: 15 amino acids. The V and J ends lost 4 bases and 3 bases, in that order; junction bases with no gene match: 9. In nucleotides, the CDR3 is TGTGCCAGCAGCCACAGCCGGGCGGGGGAAGAGACCCAGTACTTC. Its protein product is CASSHSRAGEETQYF. The variable domain in full, completed from reference TRBV5-4 and TRBJ2-5, reads ETGVTQSPTHLIKTRGQQVTLRCSSQSGHNTVSWYQQALGQGPQFIFQYYREEENGRGNFPPRFSGLQFPNYSSELNVNALELDDSALYLCASSHSRAGEETQYFGPGTRLLVL.

This clone was observed once. The rearrangement uses TRBV6-4 and TRBJ2-1, with D possibly matching TRBD2 (5 bases). The CDR3 loop spans 13 amino acids. Germline assignment: CDR1 MRHNA and CDR2 SNTAGT. The V gene lost 3 bases and the J gene lost 9 bases, with 12 bases spanning the gap. The CDR3 nucleotides are TGTGCCAGCAGTGAAGTACAAGGACTTGAGCAGTTCTTC. It specifies CASSEVQGLEQFF.

This sequence joins TRBV9 and TRBJ2-3, with TRBD2 matching over 12 bases. Losses at the gene ends were 3 bases for V and 4 bases for J; bases not matched to a gene: 6. Germline CDR1 and CDR2: SGDLS and YYNGEE. The CDR3 runs 16 residues. This CDR3 is CASSALAGGLADTQYF. In DNA, the CDR3 is TGTGCCAGCAGCGCCCTAGCGGGAGGGCTAGCAGATACGCAGTATTTT.

This clone showed up many times. The V gene is TRBV6-1, the J gene TRBJ2-5; 9 positions agree with TRBD1. The junction had 3 bases not matched to a gene; V was cut back by 3 bases and J by 1 base. This CDR3 is 15 amino acids long. Germline CDR1 reads MNHNS; CDR2 reads SASEGT. CDR3 nucleotides: TGTGCCAGCAGTGAGATGACAGGGGGCCAAGAGACCCAGTACTTC. Protein product: CASSEMTGGQETQYF.

This clone came up a few times. V usage is TRBV7-2 and J usage is TRBJ2-7; D gene ambiguous. This CDR3 has 14 residues. Per germline, CDR1 SGHTA and CDR2 FQGNSA. Trimming shortened V by 2 bases and J by 1 base, and 9 bases separated the two germline ends. The CDR3 nucleotides read TGTGCCAGCAGCTTACCCGTTATTTCCTACGAGCAGTACTTC. As protein: CASSLPVISYEQYF.

The J gene is TRBJ2-5, the V gene TRBV4-3; TRBD1 is a possible D gene (5 bases). V lost 1 base and J 5 bases, leaving 14 bases between the germline ends. Germline V gene data show CDR1 as LGHNA and CDR2 as YSLEER. The CDR3 extends over 15 amino acids. The CDR3 here is CASSQASGIGETQYF. The CDR3, as DNA: TGCGCCAGCAGCCAAGCCTCAGGGATAGGGGAGACCCAGTACTTC.

The CDR3 loop reads CASSQVDRPEAFF. CDR3 coding DNA: TGTGCCAGCAGCCAAGTTGACAGGCCTGAAGCTTTCTTT. The chain has TRBV4-2 and TRBJ1-1; D is perhaps TRBD1 (6 bases). V dropped 1 base and J dropped 6 bases, with 9 bases sitting between them. The CDR3 runs 13 residues. Germline V CDR1 and CDR2: LGHNA, YNFKEQ.

V gene TRBV27 combines with J gene TRBJ2-7; weak D call: TRBD2 (6 bases). With 6 bases removed from V and 2 bases from J, the gap between germline ends came to 14 bases. Germline V gene lookup returns CDR1 MNHEY and CDR2 SMNVEV (reference sequence). CDR3 length: 14 residues. CDR3 nucleotides: TGTGCCAGCAGCCAAGGGACTCTACCCTACGAGCAGTACTTC. Protein sequence: CASSQGTLPYEQYF.

The CDR3 region is CASSLVAGSSYGYTF. The CDR3 DNA is TGCGCCAGCAGCTTGGTGGCAGGGTCTAGCTATGGCTACACCTTC. The chain employs TRBV5-1 and TRBJ1-2, with D possibly being TRBD1 (5 bases). Germline lookup yields CDR1 SGHRS and CDR2 YFSETQ. V was trimmed by 0 bases and J by 4 bases, leaving 13 bases between them. This CDR3 region has 15 residues. The full variable domain, in which reference TRBV5-1 and TRBJ1-2 provide the parts outside the CDR3, is KAGVTQTPRYLIKTRGQQVTLSCSPISGHRSVSWYQQTPGQGLQFLFEYFSETQRNKGNFPGRFSGRQFSNSRSEMNVSTLELGDSALYLCASSLVAGSSYGYTFGSGTRLTVV.

The chain's CDR3 is CASRLEGAGSYEQYF. CDR3 nucleotide sequence: TGTGCCAGCAGGCTGGAGGGAGCAGGGAGCTACGAGCAGTACTTC. The V call is TRBV2, the J call TRBJ2-7; perhaps TRBD2 as D (6 bases). Trimming pared 6 bases from V and 3 bases from J, leaving 18 bases between. CDR1 SNHLY and CDR2 FYNNEI come from the germline V gene. The CDR3 covers 15 residues.

As regards this clone: At one end the junction does not follow the germline gene, possibly because of a read error. The rearrangement joins TRBV7-2 to TRBJ2-3; 12 nucleotides agree with TRBD2. CDR1 is SGHTA and CDR2 is FQGNSA in the germline V gene. This CDR3 has 15 residues. CDR3 nucleotides: TGTGCCAGCAGCCTAGCGGGGGGGCCAGGGGATACGCAGTATTTT. This sequence encodes CASSLAGGPGDTQYF.

This clone was observed a few times. The V gene is TRBV6-5, the J gene TRBJ2-2; the match to TRBD2 covers 8 bases. V lost 6 bases to trimming and J lost 4 bases; unmatched junction nucleotides: 4. Germline V gene sequence: CDR1 MNHEY, CDR2 SVGAGI. The CDR3 has 14 amino acids. The CDR3 is CASSGGAGTGELFF. CDR3 nucleotides: TGTGCCAGCAGCGGGGGGGCTGGCACCGGGGAGCTGTTTTTT.

The chain employs TRBV19 and TRBJ1-2, with 9 bases that match TRBD1. Losses at the gene ends were 3 bases for V and 6 bases for J; bases not matched to a gene: 5. CDR1 is LNHDA, CDR2 SQIVND, per germline (reference sequence). This CDR3 has 14 residues. CDR3 nucleotides: TGTGCCAGTAGTATCGGGACAGGGAGGGATGGCTACACCTTC. It codes for CASSIGTGRDGYTF. The whole variable domain, remainder taken from reference TRBV19 and TRBJ1-2, is DGGITQSPKYLFRKEGQNVTLSCEQNLNHDAMYWYRQDPGQGLRLIYYSQIVNDFQKGDIAEGYSVSREKKESFPLTVTSAQKNPTAFYLCASSIGTGRDGYTFGSGTRLTVV.

This clone was counted once. The V and J genes are TRBV28 and TRBJ2-1, with D perhaps TRBD1 (5 bases). In germline, CDR1 is MDHEN, CDR2 SYDVKM. CDR3 length equals 14 residues. V was cut by 8 bases and J by 0 bases, with 11 bases left in between. The CDR3 DNA sequence: TGTGCCAGCCTTGGGGCGAGCTCCTACAATGAGCAGTTCTTC. Amino acids: CASLGASSYNEQFF.

The chain carries TRBV6-5 and TRBJ2-2; 8 nucleotides agree with TRBD2. This CDR3 comprises 15 residues. The germline V gene has CDR1 MNHEY and CDR2 SVGAGI. CDR3 sequence (DNA): TGTGCGACCAGCCGGGGGGGCACGAACACCGGGGAGCTGTTTTTT. It specifies CATSRGGTNTGELFF.

This chain links TRBV29-1 with TRBJ2-5; 8 positions match TRBD2. This CDR3 is 13 amino acids long. Trimming removed 6 bases from V and 2 bases from J; junction bases left unmatched: 5. Germline CDR1 SQVTM, CDR2 ANQGSEA. The CDR3 sequence is CSVAGTRQETQYF. In DNA, the CDR3 is TGCAGCGTCGCCGGGACTAGACAAGAGACCCAGTACTTC.

The rearrangement links TRBV18 to TRBJ2-4; perhaps TRBD1 as D (5 bases). V lost 0 bases, J lost 8 bases, and 14 bases lay in between. The CDR3 length is 15 residues. Per germline, CDR1 KGHSH and CDR2 LQKENI. The CDR3 here is CASSPPAQAGDIQYF. In DNA form, the CDR3 reads TGTGCCAGCTCACCACCGGCACAGGCCGGCGACATTCAGTACTTC.

The chain uses TRBV25-1 and TRBJ2-5; D is perhaps TRBD2 (5 bases). There are 13 residues in the CDR3. Per the germline V gene, CDR1 is MGHDK and CDR2 is SYGVNS. V was pared by 4 bases and J by 4 bases, with 10 bases between. The CDR3 is CASSAWERETQYF. In DNA form, the CDR3 reads TGTGCCAGCAGTGCATGGGAGAGAGAGACCCAGTACTTC.

This clone turned up a few times. The rearrangement uses TRBV28 and TRBJ2-7; TRBD1 aligns across 10 bases. V shed 6 bases, J shed 3 bases, and the junction held 8 bases outside the gene matches. Germline assignment: CDR1 MDHEN and CDR2 SYDVKM. The CDR3 extends over 15 amino acids. The CDR3 protein is CASRGSGTGDYEQYF. Written as DNA, the CDR3 is TGTGCCAGCAGGGGATCCGGGACAGGGGACTACGAGCAGTACTTC.